Below, one TCR beta chain is given with its context. The CDR3 length is 14 residues. CDR1 and CDR2 (germline): SGDLS, YYNGEE. The ends were cut back, 0 bases at V and 7 bases at J, with 8 bases in the middle. This specimen comes from a study of blood T cell repertoires in COVID-19. The overall study: The United States, Italy and Spain provided the acute and convalescent COVID-19 samples.

Per the original data handling: Counts of nucleated cells, estimated from reference gene primer amplification, were obtained. Here immunoSEQ multiplex PCR was the method, and the copy in TCRdb shows in-frame clones only, minus some. From that table come the V and J calls and clone size; the DNA was used to work out D and trimming. The table lists over 150,000 clones, 83% of them singletons, with 2% to 2.5% in the top ten. This sequence originates from a woman older than 75 with acute or convalescent COVID-19. What was sequenced was peripheral blood. The V and J genes are TRBV9 and TRBJ1-6; weak D call: TRBD1 (5 bases). CDR3 residues: CASSVGGMNSPLHF. The CDR3 nucleotides are TGTGCCAGCAGCGTAGGGGGCATGAATTCACCCCTCCACTTT.